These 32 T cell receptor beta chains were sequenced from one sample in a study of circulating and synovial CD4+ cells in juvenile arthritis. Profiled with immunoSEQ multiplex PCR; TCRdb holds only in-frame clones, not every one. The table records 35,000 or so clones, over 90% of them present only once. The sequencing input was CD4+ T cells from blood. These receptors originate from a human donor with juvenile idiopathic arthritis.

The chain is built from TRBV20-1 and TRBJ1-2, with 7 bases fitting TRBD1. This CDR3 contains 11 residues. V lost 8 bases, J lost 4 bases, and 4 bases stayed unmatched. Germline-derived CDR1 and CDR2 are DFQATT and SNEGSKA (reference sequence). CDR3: CSLAGGYGYTF. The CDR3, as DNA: TGCAGTCTTGCAGGGGGCTATGGCTACACCTTC.

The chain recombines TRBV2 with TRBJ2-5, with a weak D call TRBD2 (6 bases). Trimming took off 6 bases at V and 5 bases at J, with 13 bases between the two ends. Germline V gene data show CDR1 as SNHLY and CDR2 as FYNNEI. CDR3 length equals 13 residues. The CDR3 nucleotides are TGTGCCAGCAGGGAGGGGCAGGACGAGACCCAGTACTTC. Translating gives CASREGQDETQYF.

The CDR3: CASSSQVHEQFF. The CDR3 region has the DNA TGTGCCAGCAGCTCACAGGTCCACGAGCAGTTCTTC. This chain connects TRBV11-1 to TRBJ2-1, with D possibly being TRBD1 (5 bases). The V end lost 4 bases, the J end lost 10 bases, and 11 bases lay between the germline ends. The CDR3 has 12 amino acids. CDR1 SGHAT and CDR2 FQDESV come from the germline V gene (reference sequence).

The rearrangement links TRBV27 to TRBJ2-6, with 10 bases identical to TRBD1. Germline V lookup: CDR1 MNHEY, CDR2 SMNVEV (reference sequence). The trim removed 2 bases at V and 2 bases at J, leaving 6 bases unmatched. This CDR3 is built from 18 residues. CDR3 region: CASSLRRQGAPGANVLTF. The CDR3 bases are TGTGCCAGCAGTTTAAGGAGACAGGGGGCGCCTGGGGCCAACGTCCTGACTTTC.

The CDR3 bases are TGTGCCAGCAGTGCTGACGGGACAGGGGACTTATTTGGCAATCAGCCCCAGCATTTT. This codes for CASSADGTGDLFGNQPQHF. The chain uses TRBV2 and TRBJ1-5, with 10 bases fitting TRBD1. The germline V gene has CDR1 SNHLY and CDR2 FYNNEI. The CDR3 totals 19 residues. J was trimmed by 2 bases and V by 4 bases; bases with no gene match: 14.

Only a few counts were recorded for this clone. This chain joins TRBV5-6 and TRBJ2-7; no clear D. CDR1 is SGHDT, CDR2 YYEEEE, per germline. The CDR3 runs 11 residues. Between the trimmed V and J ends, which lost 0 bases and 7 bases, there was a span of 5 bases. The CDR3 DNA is TGTGCCAGCAGCTTGGCACTAGAGCAGTACTTC. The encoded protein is CASSLALEQYF.

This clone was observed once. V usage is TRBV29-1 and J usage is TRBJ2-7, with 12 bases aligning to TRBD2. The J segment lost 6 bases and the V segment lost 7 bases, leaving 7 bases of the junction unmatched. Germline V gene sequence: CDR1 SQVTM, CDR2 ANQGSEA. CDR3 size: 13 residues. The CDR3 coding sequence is TGCAGCGCAAAGACTAGCGGGGGCCTCGAGCAGTACTTC. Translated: CSAKTSGGLEQYF.

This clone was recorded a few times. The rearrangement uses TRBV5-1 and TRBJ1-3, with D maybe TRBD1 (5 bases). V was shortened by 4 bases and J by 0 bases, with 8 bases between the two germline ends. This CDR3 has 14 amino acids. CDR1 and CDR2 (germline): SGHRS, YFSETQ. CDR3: CASSAGSSGNTIYF. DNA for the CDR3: TGCGCCAGCAGCGCAGGGTCCTCTGGAAACACCATATATTTT.

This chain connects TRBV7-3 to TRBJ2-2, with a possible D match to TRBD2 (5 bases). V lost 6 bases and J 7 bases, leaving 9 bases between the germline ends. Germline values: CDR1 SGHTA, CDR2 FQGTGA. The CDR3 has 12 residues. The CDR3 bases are TGTGCCAGCAGTAGAGGAGGCGGGGAGCTGTTTTTT. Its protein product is CASSRGGGELFF.

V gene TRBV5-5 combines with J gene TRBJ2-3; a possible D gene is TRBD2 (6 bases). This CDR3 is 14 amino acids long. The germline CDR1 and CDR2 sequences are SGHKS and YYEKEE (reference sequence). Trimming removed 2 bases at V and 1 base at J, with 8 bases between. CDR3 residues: CASSFGGGTDTQYF. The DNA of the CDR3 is TGTGCCAGCAGCTTCGGGGGAGGCACAGATACGCAGTATTTT.

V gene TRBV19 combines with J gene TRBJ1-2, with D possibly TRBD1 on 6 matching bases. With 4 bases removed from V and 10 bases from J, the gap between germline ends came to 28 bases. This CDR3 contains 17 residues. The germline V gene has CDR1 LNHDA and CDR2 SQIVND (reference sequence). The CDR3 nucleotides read TGTGCCAGTAGTACCGGGGCGGCCAGGGGATCCCTTTGGGACTACACCTTC. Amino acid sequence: CASSTGAARGSLWDYTF.

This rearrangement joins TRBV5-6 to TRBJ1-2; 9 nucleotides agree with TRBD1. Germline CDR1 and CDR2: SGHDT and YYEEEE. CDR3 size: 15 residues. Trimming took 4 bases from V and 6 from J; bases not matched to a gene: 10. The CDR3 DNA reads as TGTGCCAGCAGCAGCGCCGGGACAGGGTCCCATGGCTACACCTTC. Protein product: CASSSAGTGSHGYTF.

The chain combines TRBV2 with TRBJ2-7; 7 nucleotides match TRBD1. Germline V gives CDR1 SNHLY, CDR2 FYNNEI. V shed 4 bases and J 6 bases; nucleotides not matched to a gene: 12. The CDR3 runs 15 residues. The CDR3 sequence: CASSVNRQGVSEQYF. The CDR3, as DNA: TGTGCCAGCAGTGTTAATAGGCAGGGGGTATCCGAGCAGTACTTC.

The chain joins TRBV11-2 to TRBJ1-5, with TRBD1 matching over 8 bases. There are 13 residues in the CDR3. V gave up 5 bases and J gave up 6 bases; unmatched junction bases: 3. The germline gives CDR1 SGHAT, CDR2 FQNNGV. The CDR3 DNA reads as TGTGCCAGCAGCCTACAGGGGGGTCAGCCCCAGCATTTT. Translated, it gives CASSLQGGQPQHF.

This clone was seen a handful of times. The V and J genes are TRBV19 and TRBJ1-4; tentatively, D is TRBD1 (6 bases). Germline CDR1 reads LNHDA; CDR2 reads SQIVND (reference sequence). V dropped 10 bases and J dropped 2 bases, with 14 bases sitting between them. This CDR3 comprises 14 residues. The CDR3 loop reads CATRIDRTNEKLFF. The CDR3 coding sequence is TGTGCCACAAGAATAGACAGGACTAATGAAAAACTGTTTTTT. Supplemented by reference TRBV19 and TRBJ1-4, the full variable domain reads DGGITQSPKYLFRKEGQNVTLSCEQNLNHDAMYWYRQDPGQGLRLIYYSQIVNDFQKGDIAEGYSVSREKKESFPLTVTSAQKNPTAFYLCATRIDRTNEKLFFGSGTQLSVL.

The CDR3 DNA sequence: TGTGCCAGCCGACAGTTAGCCAAAAACATTCAGTACTTC. Translated, it gives CASRQLAKNIQYF. This rearrangement joins TRBV19 to TRBJ2-4; D is perhaps TRBD1 (5 bases). V lost 9 bases to trimming and J lost 0 bases, with 9 bases between them. The CDR3 has 13 residues. In germline, CDR1 is LNHDA, CDR2 SQIVND (reference sequence).

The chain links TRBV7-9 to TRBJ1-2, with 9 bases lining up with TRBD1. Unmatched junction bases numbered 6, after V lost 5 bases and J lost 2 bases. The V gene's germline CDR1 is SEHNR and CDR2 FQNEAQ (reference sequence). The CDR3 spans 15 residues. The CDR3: CASSQGTGRNYGYTF. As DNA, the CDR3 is TGTGCCAGCAGCCAGGGGACAGGGAGAAACTATGGCTACACCTTC.

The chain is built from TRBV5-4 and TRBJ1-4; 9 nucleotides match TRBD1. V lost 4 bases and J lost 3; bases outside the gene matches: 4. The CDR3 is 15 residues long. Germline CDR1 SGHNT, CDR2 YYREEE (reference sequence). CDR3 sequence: CASSPDRGPNEKLFF. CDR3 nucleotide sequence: TGTGCCAGCAGCCCGGACAGGGGACCTAATGAAAAACTGTTTTTT.

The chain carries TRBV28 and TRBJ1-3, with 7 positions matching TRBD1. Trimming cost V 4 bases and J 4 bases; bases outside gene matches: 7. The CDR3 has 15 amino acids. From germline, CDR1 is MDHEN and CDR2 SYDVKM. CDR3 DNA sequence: TGTGCCAGCAGTTCGGCCGACAGGGCCGGAAACACCATATATTTT. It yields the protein CASSSADRAGNTIYF.

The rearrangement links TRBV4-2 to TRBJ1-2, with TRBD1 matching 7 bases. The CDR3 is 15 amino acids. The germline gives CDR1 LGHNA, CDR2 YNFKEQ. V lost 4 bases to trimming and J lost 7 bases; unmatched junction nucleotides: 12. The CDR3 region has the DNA TGTGCCAGCAGCCCGCTCACAGGGGAAGTCTCTGGCTACACCTTC. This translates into CASSPLTGEVSGYTF.

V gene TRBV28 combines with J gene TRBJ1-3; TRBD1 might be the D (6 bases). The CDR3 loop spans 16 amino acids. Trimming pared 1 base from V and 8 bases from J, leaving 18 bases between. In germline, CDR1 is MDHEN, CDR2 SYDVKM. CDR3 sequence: CASSLLPGQGKDTIYF. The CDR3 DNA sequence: TGTGCCAGCAGTTTATTACCCGGGCAGGGGAAAGACACCATATATTTT.

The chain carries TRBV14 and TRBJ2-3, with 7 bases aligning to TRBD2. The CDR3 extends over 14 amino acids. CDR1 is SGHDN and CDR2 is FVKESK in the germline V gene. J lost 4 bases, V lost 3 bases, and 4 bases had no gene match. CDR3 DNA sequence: TGTGCCAGCAGCCATTCCGCGGGAGCAGATACGCAGTATTTT. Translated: CASSHSAGADTQYF.

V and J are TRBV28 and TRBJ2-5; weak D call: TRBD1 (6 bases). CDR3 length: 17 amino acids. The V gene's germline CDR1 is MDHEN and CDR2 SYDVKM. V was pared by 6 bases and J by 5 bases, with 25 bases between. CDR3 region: CASRDAAGTKFGETQYF. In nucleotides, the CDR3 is TGTGCCAGCAGAGACGCCGCCGGGACAAAATTCGGTGAGACCCAGTACTTC. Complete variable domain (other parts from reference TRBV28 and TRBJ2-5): DVKVTQSSRYLVKRTGEKVFLECVQDMDHENMFWYRQDPGLGLRLIYFSYDVKMKEKGDIPEGYSVSREKKERFSLILESASTNQTSMYLCASRDAAGTKFGETQYFGPGTRLLVL.

CDR3 DNA: TGTGCCAGCAGCAAACGGTACAATGAGCAGTTCTTC. Translating it yields CASSKRYNEQFF. The chain links TRBV6-6 to TRBJ2-1; D remains ambiguous. The CDR3 is 12 residues long. Trimming cost V 6 bases and J 4 bases, with 7 bases left between them. Germline assignment: CDR1 MNHNY and CDR2 SVGAGI (reference sequence).

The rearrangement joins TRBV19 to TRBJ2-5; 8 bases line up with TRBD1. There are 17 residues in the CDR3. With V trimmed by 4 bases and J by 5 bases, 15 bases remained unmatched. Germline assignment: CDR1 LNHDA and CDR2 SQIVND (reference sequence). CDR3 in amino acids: CASSRRFQGAKSETQYF. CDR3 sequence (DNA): TGTGCCAGTAGTAGAAGGTTCCAGGGGGCTAAAAGTGAGACCCAGTACTTC.

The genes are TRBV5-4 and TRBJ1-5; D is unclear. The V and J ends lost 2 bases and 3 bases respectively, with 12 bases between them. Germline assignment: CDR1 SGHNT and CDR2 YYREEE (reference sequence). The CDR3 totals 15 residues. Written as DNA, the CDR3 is TGTGCCAGCAGCTTTGACGCGGGCCCCAATCAGCCCCAGCATTTT. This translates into CASSFDAGPNQPQHF.

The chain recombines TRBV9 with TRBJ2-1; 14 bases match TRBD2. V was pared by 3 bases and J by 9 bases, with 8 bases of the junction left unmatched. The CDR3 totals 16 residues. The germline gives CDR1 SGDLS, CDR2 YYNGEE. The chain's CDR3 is CASSATTSGGAAEQFF. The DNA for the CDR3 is TGTGCCAGCAGCGCCACGACTAGCGGGGGGGCCGCTGAGCAGTTCTTC.

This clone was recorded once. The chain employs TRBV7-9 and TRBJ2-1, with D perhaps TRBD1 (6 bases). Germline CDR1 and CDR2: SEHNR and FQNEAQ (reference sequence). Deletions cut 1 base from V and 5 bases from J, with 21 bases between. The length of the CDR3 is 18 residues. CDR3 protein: CASSLGRGLGETHNEQFF. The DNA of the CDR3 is TGTGCCAGCAGCTTAGGAAGGGGGTTAGGGGAGACTCACAATGAGCAGTTCTTC.

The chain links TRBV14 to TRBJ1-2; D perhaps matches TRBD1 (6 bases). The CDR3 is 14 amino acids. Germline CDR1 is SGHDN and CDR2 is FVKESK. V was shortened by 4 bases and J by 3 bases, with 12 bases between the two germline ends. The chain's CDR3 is CASSLRGFDYGYTF. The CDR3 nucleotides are TGTGCCAGCAGCCTCAGGGGATTTGACTATGGCTACACCTTC.

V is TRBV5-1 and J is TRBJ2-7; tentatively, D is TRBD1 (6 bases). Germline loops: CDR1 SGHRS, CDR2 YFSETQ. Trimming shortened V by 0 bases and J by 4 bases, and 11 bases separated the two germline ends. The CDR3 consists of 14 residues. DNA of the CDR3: TGCGCCAGCAGCTTGGCCGGGACATCGTACGAGCAGTACTTC. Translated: CASSLAGTSYEQYF.

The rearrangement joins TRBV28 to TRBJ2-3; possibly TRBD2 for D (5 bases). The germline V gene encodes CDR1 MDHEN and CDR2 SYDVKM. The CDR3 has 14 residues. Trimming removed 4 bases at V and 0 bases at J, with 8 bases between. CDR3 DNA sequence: TGTGCCAGCAGTTCGGGGTATAGCACAGATACGCAGTATTTT. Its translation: CASSSGYSTDTQYF.

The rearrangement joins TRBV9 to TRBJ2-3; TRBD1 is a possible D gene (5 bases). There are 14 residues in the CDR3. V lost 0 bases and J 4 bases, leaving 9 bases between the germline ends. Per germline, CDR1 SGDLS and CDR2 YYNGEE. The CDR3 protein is CASSVGGSPDTQYF. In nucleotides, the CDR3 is TGTGCCAGCAGCGTAGGGGGCTCCCCAGATACGCAGTATTTT.